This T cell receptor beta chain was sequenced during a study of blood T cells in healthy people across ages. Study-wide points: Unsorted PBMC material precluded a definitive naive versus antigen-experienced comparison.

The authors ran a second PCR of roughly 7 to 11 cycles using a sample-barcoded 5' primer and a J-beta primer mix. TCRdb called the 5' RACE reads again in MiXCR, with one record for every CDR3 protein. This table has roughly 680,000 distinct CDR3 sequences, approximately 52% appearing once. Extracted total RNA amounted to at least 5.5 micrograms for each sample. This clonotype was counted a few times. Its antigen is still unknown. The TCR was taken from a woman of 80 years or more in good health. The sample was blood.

The CDR3 sequence is CASSLGRGTGGRSPLHF. The CDR3 region has the DNA TGTGCCAGCAGCTTAGGCCGGGGGACAGGGGGACGGTCACCCCTCCACTTT. The rearrangement uses TRBV13 and TRBJ1-6; TRBD1 aligns across 11 bases. The CDR3 sequence is 17 residues long. The V gene end was trimmed by 0 bases and the J gene end by 10 bases; junction bases not matched to a gene: 8. The germline V gene has CDR1 PRHDT and CDR2 FYEKMQ (reference sequence).